This TCR beta chain was obtained from a study of beta chain features in type 1 diabetes. Findings and caveats of the study: Across patients, naive, central memory and Treg TCRB repertoires exhibited apparently greater similarity than was observed across healthy donors. Shortening that was moderate but significant affected the TCRB CDR3s of Type 1 diabetes patients in all four CD4+ subsets.

CDR1 is SNHLY, CDR2 FYNNEI, per germline. The CDR3 sequence is 13 residues long. Trimming pared 4 bases from V and 9 bases from J, leaving 13 bases between. Expressed TCRB transcripts got sequenced, as all isolated RNA was reverse transcribed. Data came from immunoSEQ multiplex PCR; TCRdb stores just in-frame clones and leaves some out. Of about 160,000 clones in the sample, roughly 9% were seen once. In the case of this clone: What it binds is unknown.

By way of CD45RO/CCR7/CD25/CD127/CD95/CD27, the CD4+ regulatory, stem cell-like memory, central memory and naive cells were sorted. The TCR comes from a woman aged 25-40 years with type 1 diabetes. Sequenced sample: central memory CD4+ T cells from blood. The V gene is TRBV2, the J gene TRBJ2-1; D is perhaps TRBD2 (5 bases). The CDR3 reads CASSGHGGSEQFF. The CDR3 region has the DNA TGTGCCAGCAGTGGACACGGTGGGAGTGAGCAGTTCTTC.